This T cell receptor beta chain comes out of a study of Ad26.COV2.S vaccination and SARS-CoV-2 variants. Looking at the study overall: Recipients of Ad26.COV2.S got it intramuscularly, once or twice 56 days apart. Study-wide results and limits: The analyses of TCR breadth and depth may have understated the size of total T cell responses. After vaccination, reports described spike-specific CD8+ and CD4+ T cell responses as showing substantial breadth.

Sequencing used immunoSEQ multiplex PCR; TCRdb keeps in-frame clones, though not all of them. The sample has about 410,000 clones, around 93% seen once. Treatment of the sample: some 20 received Ad26.COV2.S at low or high dose, single or two shots; roughly five received placebo; per-sample allocation not given. Samples came from day 63 after the first vaccine or placebo injection. Wuhan-strain SARS-CoV-2 spike was expressed by the Ad26 vector that made up the vaccine. Concerning this clone: No antigen is known for it.

The CDR3 sequence is 14 residues long. V was clipped by 0 bases and J by 7 bases; unmatched bases: 2. The germline CDR1 and CDR2 sequences are SGHNT and YYREEE (reference sequence). This rearrangement joins TRBV5-4 to TRBJ2-1; 9 nucleotides match TRBD1. The sample consisted of peripheral blood, taken in a trial of Ad26.COV2.S vaccine versus placebo. The sequence was collected from a person between 18 and 65 years old who received the Ad26.COV2.S COVID-19 vaccine or a placebo. CDR3 sequence: CASSLAGTGNEQFF. CDR3 in DNA: TGTGCCAGCAGCTTGGCCGGGACAGGGAATGAGCAGTTCTTC.